The source of this TCR beta chain is a study of blood T cells in healthy people across ages. Findings and limits, study-wide: From one million sequenced T cells, diversity estimates were lower bounds. Long-lived donors exceeded aged donors in naive CD4+ cells and diversity.

Trimming took 1 base from V and 13 from J, leaving 29 bases between them. The CDR3 is 17 amino acids. Per germline, CDR1 SQVTM and CDR2 ANQGSEA. Total RNA, at least 5 micrograms per sample, was extracted from PBMCs. PCR was performed a second time for roughly 7 to 12 cycles using a sample-barcoded 5' primer and a J-beta primer mix. Every sample returned 2.5 million or more CDR3-containing paired-end reads. TCRdb passed the 5' RACE reads through MiXCR, listing each CDR3 protein once. The table records under 2 million distinct CDR3 sequences, around 35% of them present only once. Comment on this clonotype: Its antigen remains unknown.

The sequencing sample was made of blood. The chain recombines TRBV29-1 with TRBJ2-1; D is tentatively TRBD1 or TRBD2 (6 bases each). The clonotype originates from a woman under 40 in good health. CDR3 DNA: TGCAGCGTTGAAGGGTGGGGCGGCAGGGGAGGCGGAGAGACCCAGTTCTTC. Translated: CSVEGWGGRGGGETQFF.